The T cell receptor beta chain under discussion was sequenced for a study of OX40 agonist ivuxolimab in advanced cancers. On the study more broadly: Every 2 weeks, ivuxolimab was infused into the patients intravenously at between 0.01 and 10 mg/kg. At 82.7% male, the cohort had a mean age of about 55 years, ranging from roughly 20 to 85.

About this clone itself: What it binds is unknown.

Sequencing used immunoSEQ multiplex PCR; TCRdb keeps in-frame clones, though not all of them. The sample holds about 77,000 clones, around 86% seen once. Trimming stripped 5 bases from V and 1 base from J, with 4 bases between. CDR3 length: 12 amino acids. Germline V gives CDR1 SGHAT, CDR2 FQNNGV. Study-level results: More expanded clones were found, on average, in CD8+ than in CD4+ T cells.

The sequence was obtained from an adult with an advanced solid tumor such as melanoma, head and neck, liver or kidney cancer. This chain joins TRBV11-2 and TRBJ2-3, with D hard to call. This sample comprised CD4+ or CD8+ T cells sorted from blood, obtained in a trial of the OX40 agonist ivuxolimab. The CDR3 is CASSHGTDTQYF. CDR3 nucleotide sequence: TGTGCCAGCAGCCACGGCACAGATACGCAGTATTTT.